These 7 T cell receptor beta chains were sequenced from one sample in a study of shared clonotypes between healthy human individuals. CD45RO-negative cells were positively selected for CCR7, leaving out terminally differentiated effector memory CD45RA+ cells. Assay: immunoSEQ multiplex PCR; the TCRdb copy retains only in-frame clones and omits some. The sample carries roughly 2.1 million clones, under 95% recorded once. Sequencing input: naive CD8+ T cells from PBMCs. The receptor set was obtained from a man aged 18 to 30 in good health. Some clones in this sample may be carry-over from other donors' samples.

The chain joins TRBV7-9 to TRBJ2-1; TRBD1 might be the D (5 bases). The CDR3 extends over 16 amino acids. Germline V gives CDR1 SEHNR, CDR2 FQNEAQ (reference sequence). V was pared by 4 bases and J by 4 bases, with 17 bases between. CDR3 nucleotides: TGTGCCAGCAGCTCACAGGTCACCACGGGTTACAATGAGCAGTTCTTC. It specifies CASSSQVTTGYNEQFF.

This rearrangement joins TRBV6-6 to TRBJ2-2; either TRBD1 or TRBD2 may fit D (5 bases each). V shed 7 bases and J shed 3 bases, with 18 bases lying between them. The germline CDR1 and CDR2 sequences are MNHNY and SVGAGI (reference sequence). CDR3 length: 16 amino acids. Here the CDR3 reads CASTPVTEGYTGELFF. Here the CDR3 DNA reads TGTGCCAGCACCCCTGTGACAGAGGGATACACCGGGGAGCTGTTTTTT.

A note on this clone: This specimen includes other DNA sequences encoding the same CDR3. In nucleotides, the CDR3 is TGTGCCAGTAGTATAGATCGACAGGGGAGGACTGAAGCTTTCTTT. It specifies CASSIDRQGRTEAFF. The chain combines TRBV19 with TRBJ1-1; 8 bases are shared with TRBD1. The CDR3 contains 15 residues. Looked up from germline, CDR1 is LNHDA and CDR2 is SQIVND (reference sequence). The trim removed 0 bases at V and 5 bases at J, leaving 5 bases unmatched.

This chain uses TRBV6-5 with TRBJ2-1, with D uncertain. There are 13 residues in the CDR3. Trimming removed 8 bases at V and 6 bases at J, with 14 bases between. Germline V lookup: CDR1 MNHEY, CDR2 SVGAGI. The CDR3 region has the DNA TGTGCCAGCCGGCCTTCAATACGCAATGAGCAGTTCTTC. The encoded protein is CASRPSIRNEQFF.

The chain couples TRBV29-1 to TRBJ2-5; 7 bases agree with TRBD1. There are 14 residues in the CDR3. Germline lookup yields CDR1 SQVTM and CDR2 ANQGSEA. With V trimmed by 0 bases and J by 4 bases, 5 bases remained unmatched. In nucleotides, the CDR3 is TGCAGCGTTGAAGAGTATAACAGGGGAGAGACCCAGTACTTC. It is translated as CSVEEYNRGETQYF.

This chain joins TRBV7-9 and TRBJ1-1; 8 bases line up with TRBD1. The CDR3 has 13 residues. Germline CDR1 and CDR2: SEHNR and FQNEAQ (reference sequence). Trimming took 5 bases from V and 10 from J; bases not matched to a gene: 9. CDR3 DNA: TGTGCCAGCAGCCAGGGGCCTGGGACAGGAGCTTTCTTT. Its translation: CASSQGPGTGAFF.

With respect to this clone: The same CDR3 can be traced to other DNA sequences in this sample. The chain has TRBV15 and TRBJ2-7, with TRBD1 matching 9 bases. V gave up 0 bases and J gave up 3 bases; unmatched junction bases: 3. CDR1 and CDR2 (germline): LNHNV, YYDKDF (reference sequence). The CDR3 has 15 amino acids. CDR3 residues: CATSRETGGSYEQYF. CDR3 nucleotide sequence: TGTGCCACCAGCAGAGAGACAGGGGGAAGCTACGAGCAGTACTTC. The complete variable domain, with remaining parts taken from reference TRBV15 and TRBJ2-7, reads DAMVIQNPRYQVTQFGKPVTLSCSQTLNHNVMYWYQQKSSQAPKLLFHYYDKDFNNEADTPDNFQSRRPNTSFCFLDIRSPGLGDTAMYLCATSRETGGSYEQYFGPGTRLTVT.